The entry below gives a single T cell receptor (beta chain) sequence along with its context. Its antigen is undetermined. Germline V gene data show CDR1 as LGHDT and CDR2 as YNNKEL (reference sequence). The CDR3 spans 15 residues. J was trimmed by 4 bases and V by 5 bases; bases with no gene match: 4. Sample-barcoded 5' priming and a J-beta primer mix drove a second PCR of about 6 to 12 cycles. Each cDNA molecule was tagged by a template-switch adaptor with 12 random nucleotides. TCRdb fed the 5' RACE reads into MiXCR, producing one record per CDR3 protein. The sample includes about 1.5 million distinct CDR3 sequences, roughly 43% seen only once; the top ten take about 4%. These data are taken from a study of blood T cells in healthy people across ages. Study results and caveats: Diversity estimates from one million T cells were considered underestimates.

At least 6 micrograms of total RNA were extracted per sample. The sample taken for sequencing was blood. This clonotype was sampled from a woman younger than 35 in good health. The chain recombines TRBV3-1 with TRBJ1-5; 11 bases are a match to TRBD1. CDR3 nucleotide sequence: TGTGCCAGCAGCAGAGGGACAGGGGGTAATCAGCCCCAGCATTTT. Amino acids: CASSRGTGGNQPQHF.